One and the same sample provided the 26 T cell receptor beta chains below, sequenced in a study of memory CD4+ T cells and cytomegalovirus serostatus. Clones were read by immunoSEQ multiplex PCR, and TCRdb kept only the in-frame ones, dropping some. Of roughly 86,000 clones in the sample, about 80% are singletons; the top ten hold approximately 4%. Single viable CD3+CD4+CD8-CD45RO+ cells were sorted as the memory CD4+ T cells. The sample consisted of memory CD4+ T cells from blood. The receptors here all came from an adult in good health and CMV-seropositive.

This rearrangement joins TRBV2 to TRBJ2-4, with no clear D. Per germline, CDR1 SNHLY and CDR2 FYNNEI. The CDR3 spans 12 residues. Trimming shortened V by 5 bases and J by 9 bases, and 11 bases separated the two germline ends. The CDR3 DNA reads TGTGCCAGCAGTATATCACCGGGCATTCAGTACTTC. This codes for CASSISPGIQYF.

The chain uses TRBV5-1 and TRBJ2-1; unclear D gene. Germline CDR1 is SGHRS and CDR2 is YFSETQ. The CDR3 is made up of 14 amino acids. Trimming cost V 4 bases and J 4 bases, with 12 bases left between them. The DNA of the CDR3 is TGCGCCAGCAGCGTGGACCAGTTATACAATGAGCAGTTCTTC. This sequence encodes CASSVDQLYNEQFF.

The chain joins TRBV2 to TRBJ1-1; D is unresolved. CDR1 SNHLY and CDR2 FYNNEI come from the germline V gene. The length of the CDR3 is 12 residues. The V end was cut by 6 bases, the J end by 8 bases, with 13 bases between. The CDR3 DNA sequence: TGTGCCAGCAGCTTATTTATCGGGGAAGCTTTCTTT. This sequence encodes CASSLFIGEAFF.

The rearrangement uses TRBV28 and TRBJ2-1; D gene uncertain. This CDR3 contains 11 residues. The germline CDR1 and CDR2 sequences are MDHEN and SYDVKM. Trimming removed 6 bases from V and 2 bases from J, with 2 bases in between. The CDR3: CASSTYNEQFF. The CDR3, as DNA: TGTGCCAGCAGCACCTACAATGAGCAGTTCTTC.

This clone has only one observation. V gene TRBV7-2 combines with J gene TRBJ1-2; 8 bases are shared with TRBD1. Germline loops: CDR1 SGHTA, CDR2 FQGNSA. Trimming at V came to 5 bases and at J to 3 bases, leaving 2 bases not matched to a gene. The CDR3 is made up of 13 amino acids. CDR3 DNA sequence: TGTGCCAGCAGCCCGGACAGGGACTATGGCTACACCTTC. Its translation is CASSPDRDYGYTF.

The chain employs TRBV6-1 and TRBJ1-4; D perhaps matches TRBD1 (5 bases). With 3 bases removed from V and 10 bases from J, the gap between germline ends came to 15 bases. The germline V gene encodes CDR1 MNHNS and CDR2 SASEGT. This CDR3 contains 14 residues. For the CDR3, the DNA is TGTGCCAGCAGTGATTTCAGGGAAGTGGTAAAACTGTTTTTT. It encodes CASSDFREVVKLFF.

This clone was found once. CDR3 in amino acids: CASSGTGGSGNTIYF. The CDR3 DNA reads as TGTGCCAGCAGTGGAACAGGGGGCTCTGGAAACACCATATATTTT. This chain links TRBV2 with TRBJ1-3, with 8 bases matching TRBD1. Per germline, CDR1 SNHLY and CDR2 FYNNEI. CDR3 length: 15 amino acids. The V gene end was trimmed by 4 bases and the J gene end by 0 bases; junction bases not matched to a gene: 2.

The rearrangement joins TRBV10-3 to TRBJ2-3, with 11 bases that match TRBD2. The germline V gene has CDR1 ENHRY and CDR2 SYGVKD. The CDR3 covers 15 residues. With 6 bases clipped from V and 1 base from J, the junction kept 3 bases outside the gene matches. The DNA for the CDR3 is TGTGCCATCAGAGGGACTAGCGGCGGCACAGATACGCAGTATTTT. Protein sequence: CAIRGTSGGTDTQYF.

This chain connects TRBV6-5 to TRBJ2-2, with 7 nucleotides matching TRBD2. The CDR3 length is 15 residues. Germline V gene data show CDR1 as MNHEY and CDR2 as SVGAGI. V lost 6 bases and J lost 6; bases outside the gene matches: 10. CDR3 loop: CASRAGSGRAGELFF. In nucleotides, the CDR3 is TGTGCCAGCAGAGCAGGTAGCGGGCGTGCCGGGGAGCTGTTTTTT.

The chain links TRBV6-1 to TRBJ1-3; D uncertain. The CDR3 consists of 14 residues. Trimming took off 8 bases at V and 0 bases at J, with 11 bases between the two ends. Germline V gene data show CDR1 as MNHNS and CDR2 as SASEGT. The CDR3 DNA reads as TGTGCCAGCCGACACGGGGACTCTGGAAACACCATATATTTT. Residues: CASRHGDSGNTIYF.

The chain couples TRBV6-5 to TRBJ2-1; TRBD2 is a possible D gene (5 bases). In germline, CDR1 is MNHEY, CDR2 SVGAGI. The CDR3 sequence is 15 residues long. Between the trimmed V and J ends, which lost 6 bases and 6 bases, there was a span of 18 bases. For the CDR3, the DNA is TGTGCCAGCAGGCCGACTCTACGGGGAGCCAATGAGCAGTTCTTC. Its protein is CASRPTLRGANEQFF.

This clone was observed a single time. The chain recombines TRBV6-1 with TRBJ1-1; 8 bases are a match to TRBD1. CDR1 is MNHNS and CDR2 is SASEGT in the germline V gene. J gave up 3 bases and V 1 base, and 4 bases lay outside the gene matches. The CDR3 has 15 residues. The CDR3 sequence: CASSEVPTGDTEAFF. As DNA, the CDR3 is TGTGCCAGCAGTGAAGTCCCGACAGGGGACACTGAAGCTTTCTTT.

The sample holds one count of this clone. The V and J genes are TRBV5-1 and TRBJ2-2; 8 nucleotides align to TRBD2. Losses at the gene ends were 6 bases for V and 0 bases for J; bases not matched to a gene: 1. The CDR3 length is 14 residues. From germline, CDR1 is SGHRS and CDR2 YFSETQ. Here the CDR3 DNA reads TGCGCCAGCAAAGCGGGAGCGAACACCGGGGAGCTGTTTTTT. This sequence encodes CASKAGANTGELFF.

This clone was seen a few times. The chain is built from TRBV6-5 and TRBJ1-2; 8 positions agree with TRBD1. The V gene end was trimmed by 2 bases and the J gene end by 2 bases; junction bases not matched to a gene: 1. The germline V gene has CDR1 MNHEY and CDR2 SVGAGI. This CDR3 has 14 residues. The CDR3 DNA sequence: TGTGCCAGCAGTTACAACAGGGGGAACTATGGCTACACCTTC. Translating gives CASSYNRGNYGYTF.

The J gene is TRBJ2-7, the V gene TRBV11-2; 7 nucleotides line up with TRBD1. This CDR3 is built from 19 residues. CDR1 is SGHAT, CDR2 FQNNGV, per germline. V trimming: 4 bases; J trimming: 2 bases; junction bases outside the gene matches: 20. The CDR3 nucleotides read TGTGCCAGCAGCTCGCCCACCTATTCCCGGGACAGCCAGACCTACGAGCAGTACTTC. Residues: CASSSPTYSRDSQTYEQYF.

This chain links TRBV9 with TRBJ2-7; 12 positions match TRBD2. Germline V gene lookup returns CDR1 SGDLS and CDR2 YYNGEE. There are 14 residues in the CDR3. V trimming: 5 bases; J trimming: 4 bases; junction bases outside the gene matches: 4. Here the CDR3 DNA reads TGTGCCAGCAGTCTAGCGGGAGGGGTATACGAGCAGTACTTC. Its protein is CASSLAGGVYEQYF. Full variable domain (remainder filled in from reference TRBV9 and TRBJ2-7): DSGVTQTPKHLITATGQRVTLRCSPRSGDLSVYWYQQSLDQGLQFLIQYYNGEERAKGNILERFSAQQFPDLHSELNLSSLELGDSALYFCASSLAGGVYEQYFGPGTRLTVT.

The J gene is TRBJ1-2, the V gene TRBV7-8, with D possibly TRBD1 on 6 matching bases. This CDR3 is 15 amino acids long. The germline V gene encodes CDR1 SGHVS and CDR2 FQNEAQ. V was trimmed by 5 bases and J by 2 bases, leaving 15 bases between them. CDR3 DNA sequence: TGTGCCAGCAGCGCCTCCCGGGACACAAACTATGGCTACACCTTC. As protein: CASSASRDTNYGYTF.

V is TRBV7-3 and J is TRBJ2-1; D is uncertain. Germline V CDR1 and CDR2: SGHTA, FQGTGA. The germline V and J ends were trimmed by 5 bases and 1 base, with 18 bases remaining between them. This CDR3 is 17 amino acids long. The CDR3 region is CASSEVLASPSYNEQFF. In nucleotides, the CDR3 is TGTGCCAGCAGCGAGGTCCTGGCTTCTCCTTCCTACAATGAGCAGTTCTTC.

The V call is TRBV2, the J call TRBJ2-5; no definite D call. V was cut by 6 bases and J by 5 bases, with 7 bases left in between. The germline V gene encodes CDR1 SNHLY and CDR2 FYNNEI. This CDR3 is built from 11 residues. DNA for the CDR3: TGTGCCAGCAGACCTTCGGAGACCCAGTACTTC. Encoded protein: CASRPSETQYF.

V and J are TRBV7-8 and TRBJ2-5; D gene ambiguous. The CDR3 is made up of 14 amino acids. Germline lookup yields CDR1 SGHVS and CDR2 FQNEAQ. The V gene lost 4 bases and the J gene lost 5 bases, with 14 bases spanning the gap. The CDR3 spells CASSSQPLGETQYF. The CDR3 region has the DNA TGTGCCAGCAGCTCCCAGCCTCTGGGCGAGACCCAGTACTTC.

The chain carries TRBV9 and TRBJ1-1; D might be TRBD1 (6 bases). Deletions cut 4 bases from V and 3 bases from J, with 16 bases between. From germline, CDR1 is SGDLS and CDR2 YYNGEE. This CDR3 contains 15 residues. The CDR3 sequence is CASSSRGEGYTEAFF. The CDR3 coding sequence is TGTGCCAGCAGCAGCAGGGGTGAAGGGTACACTGAAGCTTTCTTT.

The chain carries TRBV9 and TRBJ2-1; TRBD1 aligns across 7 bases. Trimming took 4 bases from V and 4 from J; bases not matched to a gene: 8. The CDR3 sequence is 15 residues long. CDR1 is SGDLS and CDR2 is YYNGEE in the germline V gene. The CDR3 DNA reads TGTGCCAGCAGCCCCCAGACGGGACAGTACAATGAGCAGTTCTTC. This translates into CASSPQTGQYNEQFF.

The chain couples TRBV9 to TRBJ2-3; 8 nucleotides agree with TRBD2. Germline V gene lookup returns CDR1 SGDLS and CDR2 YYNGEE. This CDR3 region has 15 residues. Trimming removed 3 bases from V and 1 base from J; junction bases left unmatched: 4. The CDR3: CASSGTAGGTDTQYF. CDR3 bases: TGTGCCAGCAGCGGGACAGCGGGGGGCACAGATACGCAGTATTTT.

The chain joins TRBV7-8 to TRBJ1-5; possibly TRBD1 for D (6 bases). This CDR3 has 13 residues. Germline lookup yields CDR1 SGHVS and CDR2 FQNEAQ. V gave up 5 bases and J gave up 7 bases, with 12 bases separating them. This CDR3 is CASSLQGVQPQHF. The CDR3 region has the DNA TGTGCCAGCAGCCTACAGGGTGTCCAGCCCCAGCATTTT.

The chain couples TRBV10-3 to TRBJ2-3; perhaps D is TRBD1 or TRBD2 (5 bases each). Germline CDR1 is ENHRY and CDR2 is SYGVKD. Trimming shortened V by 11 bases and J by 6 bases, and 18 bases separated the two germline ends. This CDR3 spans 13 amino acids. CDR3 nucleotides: TGTGCCTTCCGGGACCTAAGGACGGATACGCAGTATTTT. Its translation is CAFRDLRTDTQYF.

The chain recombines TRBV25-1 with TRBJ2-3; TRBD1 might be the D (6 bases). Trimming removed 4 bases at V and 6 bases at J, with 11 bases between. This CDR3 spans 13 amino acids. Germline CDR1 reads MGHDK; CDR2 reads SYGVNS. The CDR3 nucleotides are TGTGCCAGCAGTGTAACAGGGAAGGATACGCAGTATTTT. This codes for CASSVTGKDTQYF.